By share of the sample, the clone carrying this T cell receptor (beta chain) is medium-sized (0.01 to 0.1%). Its antigen remains unknown. This sample is drawn from a study of metastatic and nonmetastatic thyroid tumors. In the study overall: Repertoire comparison spanned blood and tumor or nodule tissue of malignant and benign thyroid patients. Whole-study findings and limits: Malignant thyroid tumors reportedly had TCR beta diversity that was significantly higher than in benign nodules, in blood and tumor.

Thyroid surgery was performed in patients who had received no treatment beforehand. The V and J ends lost 0 bases and 4 bases, in that order; junction bases with no gene match: 2. Germline lookup yields CDR1 SGHDN and CDR2 FVKESK. The CDR3 has 14 amino acids. Authors' data handling: It was from CDR3 differences across clinicopathological groups that a distant-metastasis classifier for papillary thyroid cancer was built. TCRdb re-analyzed the PCR reads through MiXCR. These V and J calls derive from TCRdb rather than the authors' analysis. The sample has roughly 10,000 clones, 20% to 25% seen once; the top ten hold about a sixth.

V gene TRBV14 combines with J gene TRBJ1-2, with 7 bases identical to TRBD1. This receptor was taken from a female donor with papillary thyroid cancer or a benign thyroid nodule (not recorded which). Some clones in this sample may be carry-over from other donors' samples. Sequencing was performed on adjacent normal tissue. The CDR3 spells CASSQEGQTYGYTF. For the CDR3, the DNA is TGTGCCAGCAGCCAAGAGGGACAGACCTATGGCTACACCTTC.